This is a list of T cell receptor beta chains from one sample in a study of blood T cell repertoires in COVID-19. Using immunoSEQ multiplex PCR, the repertoire was profiled, and TCRdb retains in-frame clones only, with some absent. The data hold 150,000 to 200,000 clones, with around 82% observed a single time. Sequenced sample: peripheral blood. These receptors originate from a woman in her forties with COVID-19, enrolled during active disease. Both conserved end residues are part of each CDR3.

V gene	CDR3 protein
TRBV14	CASSPLANTEAFF
TRBV7-2	CASSLDLLTAAQYF
TRBV14	CASSQDPIHLSPLHF
TRBV19	CASSGTSGRGTYNEQFF
TRBV6-1	CASSDPLAGGYGEQFF
TRBV19	CASSILAGGPAGYNEQFF
TRBV7-9	CASSLQGLAANEQFF
TRBV28	CASNSVGTGGGWEQFF
TRBV5-8	CASSLVSGRGNYGYTF
TRBV4-1	CASSHRDLSYEQYF
TRBV10-2	CASSEDRLSNQPQHF
TRBV25-1	CASSTGPETQYF
TRBV9	CASSVTGTGANVLTF
TRBV7-2	CASSNPGQGGVQYF
TRBV29-1	CSVIGREGRNEQFF
TRBV27	CASSHSGGGHDEQFF
TRBV28	CASKPPRGNTEAFF
TRBV15	CATSRGTGFRYTF
TRBV5-1	CASSLSAGGYEQYF
TRBV12-3/TRBV12-4	CASGGRVETQYF
TRBV6-5	CASTPGQGLNQPQHF
TRBV12-2	CASRPRGYGYTF
TRBV29-1	CSASPTTGVGTEAFF
TRBV6-5	CASSSRTSGIYNEQFF
TRBV5-5	CASSSLSGGTGANVLTF
TRBV9	CASSPPREGATLKTSGNTIYF
TRBV7-3	CASSRGQYNSPLHF
TRBV19	CASNPRGEANYGYTF
TRBV28	CASKASEPDTQYF
TRBV28	CASSLFRALNQPQHF
TRBV27	CASSSPGVEAFF
TRBV2	CASSTGGNTEAFF
TRBV30	CAWSTGQGILVELFF
TRBV20-1	CSASTGTRAVETQYF
TRBV15	CATSTGDPTPLFF
TRBV19	CASSPSGGGNQPQHF
TRBV19	CASSMGTLSETQYF
TRBV29-1	CSVRGSSYNEQFF
TRBV15	CATSRGSRVEQYF
TRBV30	CAWSDRGKWVTEAFF
TRBV9	CASSTPGQPNYGYTF